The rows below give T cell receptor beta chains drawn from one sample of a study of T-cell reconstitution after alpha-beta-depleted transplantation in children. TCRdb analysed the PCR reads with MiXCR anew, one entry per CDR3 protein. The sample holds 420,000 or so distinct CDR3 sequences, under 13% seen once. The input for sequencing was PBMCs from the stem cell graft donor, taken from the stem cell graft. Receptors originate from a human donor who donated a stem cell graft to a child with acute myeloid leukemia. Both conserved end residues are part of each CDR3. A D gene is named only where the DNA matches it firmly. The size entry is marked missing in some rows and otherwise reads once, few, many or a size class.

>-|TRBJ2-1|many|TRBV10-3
CAISPRDSLSNEQFF
TGTGCCATCAGTCCCCGGGACTCCCTGTCCAATGAGCAGTTCTTC
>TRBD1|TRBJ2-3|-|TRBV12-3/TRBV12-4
CASSFKGQSTHTDTQYF
TGTGCCAGCAGTTTTAAGGGACAGTCAACCCACACAGATACGCAGTATTTT
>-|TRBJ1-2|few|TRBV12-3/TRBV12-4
CAIKRFVEPGYTF
TGTGCCATCAAACGGTTCGTTGAACCTGGCTACACCTTC
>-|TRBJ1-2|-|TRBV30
CAWSVSGVIYGYTF
TGTGCCTGGAGTGTGTCAGGAGTTATCTATGGCTACACCTTC
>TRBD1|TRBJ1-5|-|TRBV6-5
CASSLAGGDQPQHF
TGTGCCAGCAGTTTGGCAGGGGGCGACCAGCCCCAGCATTTT
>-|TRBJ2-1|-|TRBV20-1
CSASPWAGASYNEQFF
TGCAGTGCAAGCCCATGGGCGGGGGCCTCTTACAATGAGCAGTTCTTC
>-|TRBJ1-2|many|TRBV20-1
CSAGLMDRLYGYTF
TGCAGTGCTGGCCTAATGGACCGGTTGTATGGCTACACCTTC
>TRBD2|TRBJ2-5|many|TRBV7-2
CASSPTSGGRETQYF
TGTGCCAGCAGCCCGACTAGCGGGGGTAGGGAGACCCAGTACTTC
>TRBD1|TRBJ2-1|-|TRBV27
CASRQTGTPTSYNEQFF
TGTGCCAGCAGACAGACAGGGACACCAACCTCCTACAATGAGCAGTTCTTC
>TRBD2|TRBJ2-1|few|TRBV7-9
CASSLAGGPDFF
TGTGCCAGCAGCTTAGCGGGAGGGCCGGACTTTTTC
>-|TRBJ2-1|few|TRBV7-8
CASSLVVNGNEQFF
TGTGCCAGCAGCTTAGTAGTGAATGGCAATGAGCAGTTCTTC
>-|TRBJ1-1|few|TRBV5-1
CASPSSDGTEAFF
TGCGCCAGCCCATCGTCTGACGGCACTGAAGCTTTCTTT
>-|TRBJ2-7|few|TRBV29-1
CSVGLGHTYEQYF
TGCAGCGTTGGGTTGGGACACACCTACGAGCAGTACTTC
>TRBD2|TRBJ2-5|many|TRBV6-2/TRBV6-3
CASSYLAGGQETQYF
TGTGCCAGCAGTTACCTAGCGGGAGGACAAGAGACCCAGTACTTC
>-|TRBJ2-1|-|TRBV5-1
CASSLGPWGVPSSYNEQFF
TGCGCCAGCAGCTTGGGCCCCTGGGGCGTCCCAAGCTCCTACAATGAGCAGTTCTTC
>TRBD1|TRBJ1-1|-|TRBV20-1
CSAETGGIVNTEAFF
TGCAGTGCTGAGACAGGGGGTATTGTGAACACTGAAGCTTTCTTT
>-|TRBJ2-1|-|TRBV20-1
CSAIDPGVGYNEQFF
TGCAGTGCCATAGACCCGGGGGTAGGCTACAATGAGCAGTTCTTC
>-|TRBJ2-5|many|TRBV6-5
CASSYQGETQYF
TGTGCCAGCAGTTATCAGGGGGAGACCCAGTACTTC
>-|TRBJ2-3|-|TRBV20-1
CSARLALPSTDTQYF
TGCAGTGCTAGACTAGCGCTCCCTAGCACAGATACGCAGTATTTT
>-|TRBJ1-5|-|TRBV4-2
CASSFGRDQPQHF
TGTGCCAGCAGCTTTGGACGGGATCAGCCCCAGCATTTT
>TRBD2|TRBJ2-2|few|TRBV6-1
CASSGTSGGVNTGELFF
TGTGCCAGCAGTGGGACTAGCGGGGGTGTAAACACCGGGGAGCTGTTTTTT
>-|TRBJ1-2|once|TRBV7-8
CASSFMQHPGQNAYGYTF
TGTGCCAGCAGCTTCATGCAACACCCCGGACAGAACGCGTATGGCTACACCTTC
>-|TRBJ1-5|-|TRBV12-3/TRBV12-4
CASKNSGSNQPQHF
TGTGCCAGCAAGAACAGTGGGAGCAATCAGCCCCAGCATTTT
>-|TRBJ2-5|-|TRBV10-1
CASSESGRETQYF
TGCGCCAGCAGTGAATCTGGTCGAGAGACCCAGTACTTC
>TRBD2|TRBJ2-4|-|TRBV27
CASSLTGLAGTAKNIQYF
TGTGCCAGCAGTTTAACGGGACTAGCGGGAACCGCCAAAAACATTCAGTACTTC
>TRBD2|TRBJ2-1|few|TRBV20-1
CSAREAGVAYNEQFF
TGCAGTGCTAGGGAAGCGGGAGTGGCCTACAATGAGCAGTTCTTC
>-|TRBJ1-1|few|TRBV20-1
CSARARVRTEAFF
TGCAGTGCTAGAGCCCGAGTACGCACTGAAGCTTTCTTT
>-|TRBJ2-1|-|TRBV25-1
CASSEPSEGDEQFF
TGTGCCAGCAGTGAACCTAGCGAGGGTGATGAGCAGTTCTTC
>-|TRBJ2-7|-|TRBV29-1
CSVEGQDYEQYF
TGCAGCGTTGAAGGGCAGGACTACGAGCAGTACTTC
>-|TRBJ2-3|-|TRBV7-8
CASSLIRVVADTQYF
TGTGCCAGCAGCTTAATCAGGGTGGTCGCAGATACGCAGTATTTT
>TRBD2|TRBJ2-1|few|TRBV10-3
CAIRSAGTTPNEQFF
TGTGCCATCAGGAGCGCCGGGACTACACCTAATGAGCAGTTCTTC